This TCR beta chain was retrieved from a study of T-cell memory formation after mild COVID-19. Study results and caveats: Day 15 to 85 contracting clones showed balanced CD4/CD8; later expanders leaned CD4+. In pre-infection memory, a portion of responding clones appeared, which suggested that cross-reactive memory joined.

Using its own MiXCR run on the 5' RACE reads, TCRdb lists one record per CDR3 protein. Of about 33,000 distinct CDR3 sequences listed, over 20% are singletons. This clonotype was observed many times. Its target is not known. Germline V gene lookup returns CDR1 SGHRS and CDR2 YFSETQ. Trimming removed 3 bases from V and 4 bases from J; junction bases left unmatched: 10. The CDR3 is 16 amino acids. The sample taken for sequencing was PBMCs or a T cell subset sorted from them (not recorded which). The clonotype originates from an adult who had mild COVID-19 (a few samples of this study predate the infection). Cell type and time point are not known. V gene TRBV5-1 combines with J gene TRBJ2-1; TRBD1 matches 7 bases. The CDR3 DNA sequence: TGCGCCAGCAGCTACTCTTTGGGACAGCAATACAATGAGCAGTTCTTC. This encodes CASSYSLGQQYNEQFF.